This T cell receptor (beta chain) was documented in a study of CD8+CD57+ T cells in acquired aplastic anemia. The overall study: Sorted CD4+ and CD8+ cells yielded DNA averaging about 3.2 ug.

Deletions cut 4 bases from V and 9 bases from J, with 18 bases between. CDR3 length equals 15 residues. CDR1 and CDR2 from the germline V gene are KGHDR and SFDVKD. This clonotype has only one observation. CDR3 and TCR beta VDJ profiling relied on a genomic DNA template. TCRdb re-analysed the reads in MiXCR, keeping a single row per CDR3 protein. The repertoire holds approximately 45,000 distinct CDR3 sequences, with around 73% as singletons. This TCR was sampled from a human donor in good health, serving as a control. The J gene is TRBJ2-1, the V gene TRBV24-1; a possible D gene is TRBD1 (6 bases). The sequencing input was sorted CD4+, CD8+, or CD8+CD57+ T cells (not recorded which) from PBMCs. DNA for the CDR3: TGTGCCACCAGTGACCGATCGGTTACAGGGATTGAGCAGTTCTTC. Protein sequence: CATSDRSVTGIEQFF.